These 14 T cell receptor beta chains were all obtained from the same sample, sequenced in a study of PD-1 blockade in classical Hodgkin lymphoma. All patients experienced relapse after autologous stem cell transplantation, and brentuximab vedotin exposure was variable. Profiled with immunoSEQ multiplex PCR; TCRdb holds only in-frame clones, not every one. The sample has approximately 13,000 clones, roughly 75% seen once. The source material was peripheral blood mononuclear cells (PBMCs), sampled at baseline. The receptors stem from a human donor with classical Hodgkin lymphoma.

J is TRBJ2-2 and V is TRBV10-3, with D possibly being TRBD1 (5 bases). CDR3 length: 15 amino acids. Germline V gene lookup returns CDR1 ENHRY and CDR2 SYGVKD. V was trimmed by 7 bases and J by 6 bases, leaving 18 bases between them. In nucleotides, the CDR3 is TGTGCCATCAAAGGTAGCCAGGGCGAAGCCGGGGAGCTGTTTTTT. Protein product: CAIKGSQGEAGELFF.

CDR3 nucleotides: TGTGCCAGCAGGCTTCTTTCGACAGGGACGGCCGGGGAGCTGTTTTTT. This gives the protein CASRLLSTGTAGELFF. The V and J genes are TRBV2 and TRBJ2-2; 7 bases align to TRBD1. With 6 bases clipped from V and 6 bases from J, the junction kept 13 bases outside the gene matches. CDR3 length: 16 residues. The germline V gene has CDR1 SNHLY and CDR2 FYNNEI.

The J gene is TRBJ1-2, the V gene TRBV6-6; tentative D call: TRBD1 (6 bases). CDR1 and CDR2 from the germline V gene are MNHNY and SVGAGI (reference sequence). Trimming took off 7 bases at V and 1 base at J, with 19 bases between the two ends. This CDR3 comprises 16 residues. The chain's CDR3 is CASTSRPRGRNYGYTF. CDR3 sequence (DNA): TGTGCCAGCACCTCTCGGCCCAGGGGACGTAACTATGGCTACACCTTC.

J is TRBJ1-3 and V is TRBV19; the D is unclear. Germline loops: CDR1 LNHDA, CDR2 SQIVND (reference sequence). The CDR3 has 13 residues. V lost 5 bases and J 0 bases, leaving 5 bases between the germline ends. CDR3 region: CASSGFSGNTIYF. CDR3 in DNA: TGTGCCAGTAGTGGGTTCTCTGGAAACACCATATATTTT.

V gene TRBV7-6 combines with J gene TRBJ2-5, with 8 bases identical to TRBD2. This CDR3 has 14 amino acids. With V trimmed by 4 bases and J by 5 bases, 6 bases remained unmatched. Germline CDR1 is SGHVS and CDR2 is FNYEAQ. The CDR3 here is CASSSGGLGETQYF. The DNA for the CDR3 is TGTGCCAGCAGCTCGGGGGGGCTAGGGGAGACCCAGTACTTC.

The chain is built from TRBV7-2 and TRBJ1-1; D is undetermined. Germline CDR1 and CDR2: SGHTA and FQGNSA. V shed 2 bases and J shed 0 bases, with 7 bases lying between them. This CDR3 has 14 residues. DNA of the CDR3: TGTGCCAGCAGCTTATCTCCGGTGAACACTGAAGCTTTCTTT. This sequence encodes CASSLSPVNTEAFF.

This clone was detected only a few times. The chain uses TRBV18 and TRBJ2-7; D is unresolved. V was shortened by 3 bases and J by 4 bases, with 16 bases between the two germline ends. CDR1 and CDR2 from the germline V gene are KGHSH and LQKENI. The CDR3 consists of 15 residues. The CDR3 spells CASSPPSRSLYEQYF. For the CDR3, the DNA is TGTGCCAGCTCACCTCCGAGTAGGAGCCTATACGAGCAGTACTTC.

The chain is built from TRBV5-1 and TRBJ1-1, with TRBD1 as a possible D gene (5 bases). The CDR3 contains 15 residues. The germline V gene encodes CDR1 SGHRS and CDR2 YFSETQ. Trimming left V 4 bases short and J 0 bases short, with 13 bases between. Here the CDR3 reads CASSTAGTMNTEAFF. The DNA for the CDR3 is TGCGCCAGCAGCACTGCGGGGACCATGAACACTGAAGCTTTCTTT. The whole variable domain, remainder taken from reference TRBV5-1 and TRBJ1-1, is KAGVTQTPRYLIKTRGQQVTLSCSPISGHRSVSWYQQTPGQGLQFLFEYFSETQRNKGNFPGRFSGRQFSNSRSEMNVSTLELGDSALYLCASSTAGTMNTEAFFGQGTRLTVV.

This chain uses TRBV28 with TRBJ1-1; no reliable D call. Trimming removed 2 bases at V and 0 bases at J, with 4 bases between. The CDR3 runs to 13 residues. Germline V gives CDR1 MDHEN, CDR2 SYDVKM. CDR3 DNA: TGTGCCAGCAGTTTAGTGGTGAACACTGAAGCTTTCTTT. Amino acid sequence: CASSLVVNTEAFF.

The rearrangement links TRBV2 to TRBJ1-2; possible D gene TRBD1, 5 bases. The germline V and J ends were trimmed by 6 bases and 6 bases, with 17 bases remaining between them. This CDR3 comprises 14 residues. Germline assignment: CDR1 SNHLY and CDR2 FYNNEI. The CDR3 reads CASRKLGGGNGYTF. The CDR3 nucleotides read TGTGCCAGCAGGAAACTGGGTGGGGGGAATGGCTACACCTTC.

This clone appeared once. CDR3 region: CASSPQRNTEAFF. CDR3 bases: TGTGCCAGCTCACCCCAGCGAAACACTGAAGCTTTCTTT. The gene calls are TRBV18 and TRBJ1-1; no reliable D call. This CDR3 region has 13 residues. Germline CDR1 and CDR2: KGHSH and LQKENI. Between the trimmed V and J ends, which lost 3 bases and 2 bases, there was a span of 7 bases.

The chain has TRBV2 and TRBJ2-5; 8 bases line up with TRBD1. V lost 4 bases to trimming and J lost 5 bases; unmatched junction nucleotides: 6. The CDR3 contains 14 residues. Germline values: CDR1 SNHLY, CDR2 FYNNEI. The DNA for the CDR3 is TGTGCCAGCAGTGCCCAGGGGGCAGGTGAGACCCAGTACTTC. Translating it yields CASSAQGAGETQYF.

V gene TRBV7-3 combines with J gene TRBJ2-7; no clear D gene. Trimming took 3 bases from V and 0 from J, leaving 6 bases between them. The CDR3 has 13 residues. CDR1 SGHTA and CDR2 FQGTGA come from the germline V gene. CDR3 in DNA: TGTGCCAGCAGCTTGAAGGGCTCCTACGAGCAGTACTTC. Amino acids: CASSLKGSYEQYF.

The CDR3 is CSASGTDTQYF. The CDR3 DNA follows: TGCAGTGCTAGTGGTACAGATACGCAGTATTTT. This chain joins TRBV20-1 and TRBJ2-3; D not certain. This CDR3 is built from 11 residues. V lost 3 bases to trimming and J lost 3 bases, with 4 bases between them. CDR1 is DFQATT, CDR2 SNEGSKA, per germline (reference sequence).